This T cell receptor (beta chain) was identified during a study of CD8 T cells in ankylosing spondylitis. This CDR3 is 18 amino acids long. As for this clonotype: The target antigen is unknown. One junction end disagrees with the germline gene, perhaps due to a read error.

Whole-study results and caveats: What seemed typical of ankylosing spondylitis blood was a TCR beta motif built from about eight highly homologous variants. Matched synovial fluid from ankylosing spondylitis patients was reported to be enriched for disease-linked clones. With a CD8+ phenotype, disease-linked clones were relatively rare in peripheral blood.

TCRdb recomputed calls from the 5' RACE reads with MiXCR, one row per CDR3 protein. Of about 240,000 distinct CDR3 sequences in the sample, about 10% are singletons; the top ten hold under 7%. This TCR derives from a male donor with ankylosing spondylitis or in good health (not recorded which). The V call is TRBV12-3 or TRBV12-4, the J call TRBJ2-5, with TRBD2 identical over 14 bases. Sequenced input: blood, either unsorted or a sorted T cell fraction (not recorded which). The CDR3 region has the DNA TGTGCCAGCAGTTTATCCATAGGACTAGCGGGGGGAAAAGAGATCCAGTACTTC. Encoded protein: CASSLSIGLAGGKEIQYF.